One sample yielded the 9 T cell receptor beta chains listed below, sequenced in a study of T cell repertoires in cytomegalovirus infection. TCRdb fed the reads into MiXCR, producing one record per CDR3 protein. The sample includes around 340,000 distinct CDR3 sequences, 25% to 30% of them seen just once. These receptors' targets are unknown. The sample was cultured PBMCs, taken from culture after CMV antigen stimulation. These receptors all come from a human donor in good health (CMV status not recorded). Some clones in this sample may be carry-over from other donors' samples.

The chain employs TRBV2 and TRBJ1-2; weak D call: TRBD1 (6 bases). Trimming cost V 2 bases and J 8 bases, with 18 bases left between them. Germline V gives CDR1 SNHLY, CDR2 FYNNEI. The CDR3 sequence is 15 residues long. CDR3 in amino acids: CASSEMSWGAEGYTF. In DNA, the CDR3 is TGTGCCAGCAGTGAAATGTCGTGGGGGGCTGAAGGCTACACCTTC. Complete variable domain (other parts from reference TRBV2 and TRBJ1-2): EPEVTQTPSHQVTQMGQEVILRCVPISNHLYFYWYRQILGQKVEFLVSFYNNEISEKSEIFDDQFSVERPDGSNFTLKIRSTKLEDSAMYFCASSEMSWGAEGYTFGSGTRLTVV.

This clonotype has a count of ten or more. The genes are TRBV7-2 and TRBJ2-2; 13 bases align to TRBD2. The germline V gene encodes CDR1 SGHTA and CDR2 FQGNSA. J gave up 2 bases and V 4 bases, and 10 bases lay outside the gene matches. There are 19 residues in the CDR3. CDR3 amino acids: CASSSTPGLAGTNTGELFF. The CDR3 region has the DNA TGTGCCAGCAGCTCGACGCCGGGACTAGCGGGGACAAACACCGGGGAGCTGTTTTTT.

The chain recombines TRBV7-3 with TRBJ2-2; 11 nucleotides agree with TRBD1. Germline loops: CDR1 SGHTA, CDR2 FQGTGA. The CDR3 is 16 residues long. V gave up 5 bases and J gave up 5 bases; unmatched junction bases: 7. As DNA, the CDR3 is TGTGCCAGCAGCCGTCCGGGACAGGGGGTAACCGGGGAGCTGTTTTTT. This sequence encodes CASSRPGQGVTGELFF. The full variable domain, completed using reference TRBV7-3 and TRBJ2-2, is GAGVSQTPSNKVTEKGKYVELRCDPISGHTALYWYRQSLGQGPEFLIYFQGTGAADDSGLPNDRFFAVRPEGSVSTLKIQRTERGDSAVYLCASSRPGQGVTGELFFGEGSRLTVL.

This chain uses TRBV28 with TRBJ1-1; no reliable D call. Trimming cost V 4 bases and J 3 bases, with 12 bases left between them. The germline V gene encodes CDR1 MDHEN and CDR2 SYDVKM. The CDR3 sequence is 14 residues long. CDR3 in amino acids: CASSSGSWDTEAFF. The CDR3 DNA sequence: TGTGCCAGCAGTTCTGGGTCGTGGGACACTGAAGCTTTCTTT.

In its sample, this clonotype was seen many times. The chain carries TRBV7-6 and TRBJ2-1; 9 bases align to TRBD1. The junction had 8 bases not matched to a gene; V was cut back by 2 bases and J by 0 bases. CDR1 and CDR2 (germline): SGHVS, FNYEAQ. CDR3 length equals 18 residues. In DNA, the CDR3 is TGTGCCAGCAGCTTAACGACCGGGACAGGGCTCTCCTACAATGAGCAGTTCTTC. Protein sequence: CASSLTTGTGLSYNEQFF.

The genes are TRBV19 and TRBJ1-5, with no clear D. Germline V gene lookup returns CDR1 LNHDA and CDR2 SQIVND (reference sequence). Trimming removed 4 bases from V and 2 bases from J, with 12 bases in between. CDR3 length equals 15 residues. The CDR3 is CASSTSGSGNQPQHF. CDR3 in DNA: TGTGCCAGTAGTACGTCGGGGTCAGGCAATCAGCCCCAGCATTTT.

This clonotype was seen a handful of times. J is TRBJ1-1 and V is TRBV6-6; unclear D gene. Germline V CDR1 and CDR2: MNHNY, SVGAGI (reference sequence). Trimming cost V 7 bases and J 3 bases, with 12 bases left between them. CDR3 size: 13 residues. The CDR3 nucleotides read TGTGCCAGCAAAGGGATTAGTGACACTGAAGCTTTCTTT. The encoded protein is CASKGISDTEAFF.

The V and J genes are TRBV6-8 and TRBJ2-1, with D perhaps matching TRBD1 or TRBD2 (5 bases each). In germline, CDR1 is MNHGY, CDR2 SAAAGT. Deletions cut 2 bases from V and 4 bases from J, with 18 bases between. The CDR3 contains 17 residues. The CDR3 DNA reads as TGTGCCAGCAGTTACAGAGAAACGGGACGGATATACAATGAGCAGTTCTTC. Translating it yields CASSYRETGRIYNEQFF.

The rearrangement joins TRBV7-3 to TRBJ2-3; D is possibly TRBD2 (5 bases). Per the germline V gene, CDR1 is SGHTA and CDR2 is FQGTGA. The CDR3 is 14 residues long. V was shortened by 6 bases and J by 2 bases, with 12 bases between the two germline ends. The CDR3 nucleotides are TGTGCCAGCAGATTAGCGAGTCACACAGATACGCAGTATTTT. Translated, it gives CASRLASHTDTQYF. The whole variable domain, filled in from reference TRBV7-3 and TRBJ2-3, reads GAGVSQTPSNKVTEKGKYVELRCDPISGHTALYWYRQSLGQGPEFLIYFQGTGAADDSGLPNDRFFAVRPEGSVSTLKIQRTERGDSAVYLCASRLASHTDTQYFGPGTRLTVL.